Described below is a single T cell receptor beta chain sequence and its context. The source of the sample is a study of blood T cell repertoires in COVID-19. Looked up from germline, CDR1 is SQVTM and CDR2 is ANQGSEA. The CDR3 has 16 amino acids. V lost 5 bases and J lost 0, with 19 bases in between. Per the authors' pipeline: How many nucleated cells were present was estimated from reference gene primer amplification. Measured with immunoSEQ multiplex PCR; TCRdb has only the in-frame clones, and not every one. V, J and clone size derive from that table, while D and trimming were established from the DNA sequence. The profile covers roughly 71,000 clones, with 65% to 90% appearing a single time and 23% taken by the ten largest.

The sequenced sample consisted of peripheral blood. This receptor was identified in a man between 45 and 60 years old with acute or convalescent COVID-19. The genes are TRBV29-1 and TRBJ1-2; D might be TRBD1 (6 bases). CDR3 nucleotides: TGCAGCGTTTCTCCCTTTTGGGACAAGGCTAACTATGGCTACACCTTC. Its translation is CSVSPFWDKANYGYTF.